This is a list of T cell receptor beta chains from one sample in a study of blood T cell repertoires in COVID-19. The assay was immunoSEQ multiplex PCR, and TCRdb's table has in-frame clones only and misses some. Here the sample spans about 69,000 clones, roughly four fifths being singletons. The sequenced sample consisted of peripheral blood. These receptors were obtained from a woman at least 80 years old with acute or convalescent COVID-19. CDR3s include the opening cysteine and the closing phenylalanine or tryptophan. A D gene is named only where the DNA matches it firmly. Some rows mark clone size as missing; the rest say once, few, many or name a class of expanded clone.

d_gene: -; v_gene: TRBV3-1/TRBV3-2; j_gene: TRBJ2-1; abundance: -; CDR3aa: CASSQGFSPHEQFF; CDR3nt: TGTGCCAGCAGCCAAGGTTTTAGCCCCCATGAGCAGTTCTTC
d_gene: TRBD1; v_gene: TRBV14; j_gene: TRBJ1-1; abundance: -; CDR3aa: CASSPLTGTGSFMNTEAFF; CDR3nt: TGTGCCAGCAGCCCACTAACCGGGACAGGGTCTTTCATGAACACTGAAGCTTTCTTT
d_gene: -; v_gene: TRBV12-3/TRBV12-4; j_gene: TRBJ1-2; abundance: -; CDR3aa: CASSFLSGYGYTF; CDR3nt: TGTGCCAGCAGTTTTCTTTCGGGCTATGGCTACACCTTC
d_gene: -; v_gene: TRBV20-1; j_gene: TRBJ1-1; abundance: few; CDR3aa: CSARGQTEAFF; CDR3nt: TGCAGTGCTAGAGGACAGACTGAAGCTTTCTTT
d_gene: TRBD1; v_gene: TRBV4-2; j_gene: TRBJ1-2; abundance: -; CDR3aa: CASSPGQGTYGYTF; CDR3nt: TGTGCCAGCAGCCCGGGACAGGGGACCTATGGCTACACCTTC
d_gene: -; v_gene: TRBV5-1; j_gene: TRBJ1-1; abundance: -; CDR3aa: CASSLGGGTEAFF; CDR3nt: TGCGCCAGCAGCTTGGGGGGCGGCACTGAAGCTTTCTTT
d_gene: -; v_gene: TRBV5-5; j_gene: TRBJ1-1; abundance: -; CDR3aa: CASSLGRANTEAFF; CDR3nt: TGTGCCAGCAGCCTGGGGAGGGCGAACACTGAAGCTTTCTTT
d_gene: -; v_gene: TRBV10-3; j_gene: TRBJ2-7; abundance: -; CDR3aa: CAVLVQREGSRPSYEQYF; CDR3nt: TGTGCGGTTTTGGTCCAGAGAGAGGGTTCTAGACCCTCCTACGAGCAGTACTTC
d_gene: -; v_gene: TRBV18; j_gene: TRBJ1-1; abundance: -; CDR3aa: CASSPTQFDSLNTEAFF; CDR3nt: TGTGCCAGCTCACCCACCCAATTCGACAGTCTTAACACTGAAGCTTTCTTT
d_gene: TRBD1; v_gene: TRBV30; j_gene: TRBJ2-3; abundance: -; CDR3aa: CAWSTGQGRTDTQYF; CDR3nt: TGTGCCTGGAGTACCGGACAGGGTAGGACAGATACGCAGTATTTT
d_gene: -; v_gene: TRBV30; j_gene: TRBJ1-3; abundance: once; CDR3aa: CAGRDNGNTIYF; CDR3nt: TGTGCCGGCCGGGACAATGGAAACACCATATATTTT
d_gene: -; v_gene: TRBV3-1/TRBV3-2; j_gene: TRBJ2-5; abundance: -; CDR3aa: CASSPEGTAIQETQYF; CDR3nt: TGTGCCAGCAGCCCGGAGGGGACAGCCATTCAAGAGACCCAGTACTTC
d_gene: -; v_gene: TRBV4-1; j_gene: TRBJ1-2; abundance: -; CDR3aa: CASSQDPGSYGYTF; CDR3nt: TGCGCCAGCAGCCAAGATCCAGGCAGCTATGGCTACACCTTC
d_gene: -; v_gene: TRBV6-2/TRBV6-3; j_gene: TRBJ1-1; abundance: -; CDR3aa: CASSYYTRGGAFLTEAFF; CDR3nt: TGTGCCAGCAGTTACTATACTCGGGGGGGGGCATTTCTCACTGAAGCTTTCTTT
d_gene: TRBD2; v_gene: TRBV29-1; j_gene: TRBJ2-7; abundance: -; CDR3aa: CSVEAGGLAPYEQYF; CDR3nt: TGCAGCGTTGAAGCTGGGGGACTAGCCCCCTACGAGCAGTACTTC
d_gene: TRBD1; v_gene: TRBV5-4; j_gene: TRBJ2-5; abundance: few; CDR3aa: CASSLHPGGEQTQYF; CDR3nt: TGTGCCAGCAGCTTGCATCCAGGGGGTGAGCAGACCCAGTACTTC
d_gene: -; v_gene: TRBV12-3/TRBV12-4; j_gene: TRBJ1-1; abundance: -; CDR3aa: CASTPRRAAEAFF; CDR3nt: TGTGCCAGCACCCCACGGCGAGCGGCCGAAGCTTTCTTT
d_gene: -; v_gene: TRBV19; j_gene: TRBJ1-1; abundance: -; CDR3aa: CASTRGGGRTEAFF; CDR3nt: TGTGCCAGTACCCGAGGGGGGGGCCGAACTGAAGCTTTCTTT
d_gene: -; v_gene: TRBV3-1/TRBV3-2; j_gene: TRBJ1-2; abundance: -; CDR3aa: CASSQGQDGYTF; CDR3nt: TGTGCCAGCAGCCAAGGACAAGACGGCTACACCTTC
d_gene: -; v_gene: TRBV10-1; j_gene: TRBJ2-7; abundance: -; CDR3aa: CASSENNGPYEQYF; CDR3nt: TGCGCCAGCAGTGAAAATAATGGCCCCTACGAGCAGTACTTC
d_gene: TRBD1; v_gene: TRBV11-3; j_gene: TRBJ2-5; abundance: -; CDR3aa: CASSPQGQVAETQYF; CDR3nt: TGTGCCAGCAGCCCCCAGGGACAGGTGGCAGAGACCCAGTACTTC
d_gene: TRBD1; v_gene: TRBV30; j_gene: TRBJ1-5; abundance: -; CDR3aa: CAWRTTGGNQPQHF; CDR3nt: TGTGCCTGGAGGACAACAGGGGGCAATCAGCCCCAGCATTTT
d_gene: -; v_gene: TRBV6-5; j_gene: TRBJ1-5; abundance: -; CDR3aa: CASTRGEGQPQHF; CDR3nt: TGTGCCAGCACGCGCGGGGAAGGTCAGCCCCAGCATTTT